The TCR beta chain described here comes from a study of CXCR3-negative and CXCR3-positive naive CD8 T cells. Germline V lookup: CDR1 MNHEY, CDR2 SVGEGT. This CDR3 region has 15 residues. Every CD8+ T cell subset underwent triplicate sorting at a few hundred thousand cells apiece. Study-level findings and limits: Higher TRB CDR3 hydrophobicity marked CXCR3-positive naive cells relative to CXCR3-negative naive cells. TRBV-TRBJ usage was similar across naive CXCR3 subsets but distinct in memory cells.

A remark on this clonotype: Its antigen is unidentified.

UMI labels and 5' RACE were used to prepare the TRB cDNA libraries. TCRdb reprocessed the 5' RACE reads and keeps a single row for each CDR3 protein, giving no DNA. The sample table includes about 130,000 distinct CDR3 sequences. The chain recombines TRBV6-2 or TRBV6-3 with TRBJ2-7; the TCRdb D gene call, TRBD1, has no DNA to confirm it. What was sequenced was naive CXCR3+ CD8+ T cells from blood. Subset noted: CD45RO-CCR7+CD27+CD95- naive CD8+ T cells expressing CXCR3 (TNR3+). This sequence was found in a human donor in good health. Some clones in this sample may be carry-over from other donors' samples. The CDR3 loop is CASSSGTGEVYEQYF.